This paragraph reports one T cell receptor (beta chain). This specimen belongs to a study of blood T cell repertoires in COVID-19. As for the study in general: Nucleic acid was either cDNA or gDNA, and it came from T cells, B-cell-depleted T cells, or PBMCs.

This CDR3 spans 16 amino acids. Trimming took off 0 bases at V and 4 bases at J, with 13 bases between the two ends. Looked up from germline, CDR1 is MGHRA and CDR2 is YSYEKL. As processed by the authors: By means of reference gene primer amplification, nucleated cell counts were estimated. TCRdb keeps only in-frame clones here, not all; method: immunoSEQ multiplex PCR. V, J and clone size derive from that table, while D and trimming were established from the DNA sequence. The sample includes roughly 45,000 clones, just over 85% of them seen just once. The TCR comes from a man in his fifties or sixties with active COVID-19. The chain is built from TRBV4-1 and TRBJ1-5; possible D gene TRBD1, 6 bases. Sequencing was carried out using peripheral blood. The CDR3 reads CASSQDLTGLNQPQHF. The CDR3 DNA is TGCGCCAGCAGCCAAGATTTAACAGGGCTAAATCAGCCCCAGCATTTT.